This T cell receptor beta chain comes out of a study of PD-1 blockade in classical Hodgkin lymphoma. Study-wide points: Complete responders entered with baseline diversity on par with newly diagnosed patients, the results showed. Baseline TCR diversity was reportedly lower in newly diagnosed patients than healthy donors. When nivolumab was started under 1 year after ASCT, patients were excluded. A significant rise in TCR diversity by C4D1 was seen for CD4+ but not CD8+ cells.

Time point here: cycle 4 day 1 (C4D1), after 6 weeks of nivolumab. Exposure to brentuximab vedotin varied, and each patient had relapsed following autologous stem cell transplantation. Thawed PBMCs were the source of CD4+ T cells, purified by magnetic negative selection. The CDR3 is 16 residues long. Germline V gene data show CDR1 as MNHEY and CDR2 as SVGAGI. V was cut by 4 bases and J by 1 base, with 16 bases left in between. Regarding this clone: Its cognate antigen is unknown.

Sequenced by immunoSEQ multiplex PCR; TCRdb stores in-frame clones only, minus some. The repertoire holds tens of thousands of clones, with roughly 92% as singletons. Sequenced material: CD4+ T cells from blood, taken before the fourth cycle of nivolumab. The TCR originated in a human donor with classical Hodgkin lymphoma. The chain recombines TRBV6-5 with TRBJ1-1; TRBD1 might be the D (6 bases). CDR3 DNA: TGTGCCAGCAGTTCCACGGGGGCCGGGGCGAACACTGAAGCTTTCTTT. Protein: CASSSTGAGANTEAFF.